One T cell receptor beta chain is described in this entry. The antigen is undetermined. CDR1 is SGHDT, CDR2 YYEEEE, per germline. The CDR3 spans 16 residues. Trimming removed 3 bases from V and 4 bases from J; junction bases left unmatched: 6. Some clones are missing from TCRdb's copy, which holds only in-frame ones; the method was immunoSEQ multiplex PCR. The sample lists roughly 60,000 clones; 92% were seen once. The sample belongs to a study of cytomegalovirus exposure and HLA in healthy donors. Donors were drawn from the approximately 110-subject validation cohort, separate from the approximately 640-subject first cohort. Findings and limits, study-wide: According to a subsequent analysis, TCR clusters identified in the first cohort showed a tendency to co-occur across the 120 or so validation repertoires. Cytomegalovirus association was assigned to about 150 TCR beta chains. A few CMV-associated chains were confirmed in vitro to be specific for CMV antigens.

Sequencing used PBMCs. This sequence was found in a woman between 18 and 29 years old in good health and CMV-seronegative. This chain connects TRBV5-6 to TRBJ2-1; 11 nucleotides line up with TRBD1. The CDR3 DNA sequence: TGTGCCAGCAGCTCGACGGACAGGGGGCAATACAATGAGCAGTTCTTC. Translated, it gives CASSSTDRGQYNEQFF.